This T cell receptor beta chain was identified in a study of OX40 agonist ivuxolimab in advanced cancers. About the research overall: At just under 85% male, the cohort had a mean age of 60 years, ranging from about 23 to 79.

Regarding the study as a whole: CD8+ T cells (on average) carried more expanded clones than CD4+ T cells. Antigen targets of the expanded peripheral T cells went undetermined.

The ends were cut back, 6 bases at V and 0 bases at J, with 10 bases in the middle. Looked up from germline, CDR1 is MNHNS and CDR2 is SASEGT. The CDR3 sequence is 14 residues long. Clones were read by immunoSEQ multiplex PCR, and TCRdb kept only the in-frame ones, dropping some. The sample lists under 80,000 clones, 90% to 95% occurring once. A single count supports this clone. Its cognate antigen is unknown. This sequence was found in an adult with an advanced solid tumor such as melanoma, head and neck, liver or kidney cancer. The genes are TRBV6-1 and TRBJ2-3; D call uncertain. Sequences were derived from CD4+ or CD8+ T cells sorted from blood, sampled in a trial of the OX40 agonist ivuxolimab. The CDR3 is CASSHGESTDTQYF. CDR3 sequence (DNA): TGTGCCAGCAGCCATGGTGAAAGCACAGATACGCAGTATTTT.